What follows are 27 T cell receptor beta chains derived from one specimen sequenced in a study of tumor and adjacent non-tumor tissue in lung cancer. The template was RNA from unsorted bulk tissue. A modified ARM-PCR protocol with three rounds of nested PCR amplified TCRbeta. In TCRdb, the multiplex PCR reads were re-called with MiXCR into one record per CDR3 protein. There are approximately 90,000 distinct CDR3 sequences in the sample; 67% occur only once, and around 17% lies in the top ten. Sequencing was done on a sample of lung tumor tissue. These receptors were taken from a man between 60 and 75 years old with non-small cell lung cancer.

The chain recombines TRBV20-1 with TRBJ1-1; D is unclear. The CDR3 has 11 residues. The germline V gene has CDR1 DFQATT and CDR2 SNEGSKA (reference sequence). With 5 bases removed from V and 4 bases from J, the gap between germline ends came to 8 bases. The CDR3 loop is CSAGESTEAFF. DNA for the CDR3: TGCAGTGCTGGGGAGAGCACTGAAGCTTTCTTT.

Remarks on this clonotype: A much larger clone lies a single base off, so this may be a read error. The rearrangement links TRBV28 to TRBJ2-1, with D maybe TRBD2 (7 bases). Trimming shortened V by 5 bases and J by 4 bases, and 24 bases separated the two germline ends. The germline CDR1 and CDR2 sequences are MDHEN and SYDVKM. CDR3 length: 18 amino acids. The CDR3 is CASSPHPVGAGTYNEQFF. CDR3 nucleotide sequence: TGTGCCAGCAGTCCACATCCAGTTGGAGCGGGGACATACAATGAGCAGTTCTTC.

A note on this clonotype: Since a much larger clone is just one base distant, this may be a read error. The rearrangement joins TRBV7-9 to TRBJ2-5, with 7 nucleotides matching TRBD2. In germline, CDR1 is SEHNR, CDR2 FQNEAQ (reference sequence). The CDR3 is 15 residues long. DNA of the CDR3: TGTGTCAGCAGCTTACCCAGGGCTAGCGGAGAGACCCAGTACTTC. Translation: CVSSLPRASGETQYF. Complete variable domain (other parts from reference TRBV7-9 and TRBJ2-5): DTGVSQNPRHKITKRGQNVTFRCDPISEHNRLYWYRQTLGQGPEFLTYFQNEAQLEKSRLLSDRFSAERPKGSFSTLEIQRTEQGDSAMYLCVSSLPRASGETQYFGPGTRLLVL.

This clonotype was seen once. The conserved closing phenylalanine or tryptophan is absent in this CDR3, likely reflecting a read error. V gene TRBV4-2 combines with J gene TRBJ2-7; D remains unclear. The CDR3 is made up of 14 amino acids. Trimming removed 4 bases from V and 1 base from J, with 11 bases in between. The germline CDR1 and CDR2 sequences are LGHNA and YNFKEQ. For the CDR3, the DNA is TGTGCCAGCAGCCCTGCCTGGCCATCCTACGAGCAGTACTAC. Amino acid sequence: CASSPAWPSYEQYY.

CDR3 sequence (DNA): TGTGCCAGCAGCTTGTCCCACAGTATCACTGAAGCTTTCTTT. Translated: CASSLSHSITEAFF. The chain employs TRBV5-6 and TRBJ1-1; D call uncertain. Germline V gene lookup returns CDR1 SGHDT and CDR2 YYEEEE. Between the trimmed V and J ends, which lost 1 base and 4 bases, there was a span of 11 bases. The CDR3 totals 14 residues.

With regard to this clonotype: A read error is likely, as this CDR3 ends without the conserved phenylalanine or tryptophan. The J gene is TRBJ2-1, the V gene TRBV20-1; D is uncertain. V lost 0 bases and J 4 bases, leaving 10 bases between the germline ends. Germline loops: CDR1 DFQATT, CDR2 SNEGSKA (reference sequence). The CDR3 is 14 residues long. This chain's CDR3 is CSARDDIGYNEQFS. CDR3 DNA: TGCAGTGCTAGAGATGATATAGGGTACAATGAGCAGTTCTCC.

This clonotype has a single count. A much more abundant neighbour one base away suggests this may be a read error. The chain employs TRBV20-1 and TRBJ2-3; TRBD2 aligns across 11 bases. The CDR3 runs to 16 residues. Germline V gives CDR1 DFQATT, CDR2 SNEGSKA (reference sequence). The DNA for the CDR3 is TGCAGTACTAGAGTTCCGGGACTAGCGGCAACAGATACGCAGTATTTT. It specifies CSTRVPGLAATDTQYF.

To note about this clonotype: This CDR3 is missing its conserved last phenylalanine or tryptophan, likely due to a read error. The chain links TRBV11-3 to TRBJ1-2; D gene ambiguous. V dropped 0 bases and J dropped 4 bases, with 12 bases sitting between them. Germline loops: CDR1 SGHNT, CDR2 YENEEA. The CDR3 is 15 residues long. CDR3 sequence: CASSLEHGRTYGYTV. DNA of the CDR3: TGTGCCAGCAGCTTAGAACACGGACGGACCTATGGCTACACCGTC.

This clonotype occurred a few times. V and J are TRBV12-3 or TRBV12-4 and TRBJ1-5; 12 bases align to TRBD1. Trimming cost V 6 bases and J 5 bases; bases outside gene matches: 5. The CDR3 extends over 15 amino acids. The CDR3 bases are TGTGCCAGCAGGACGGGGACAGGGGGCGATCAGCCCCAGCATTTT. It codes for CASRTGTGGDQPQHF.

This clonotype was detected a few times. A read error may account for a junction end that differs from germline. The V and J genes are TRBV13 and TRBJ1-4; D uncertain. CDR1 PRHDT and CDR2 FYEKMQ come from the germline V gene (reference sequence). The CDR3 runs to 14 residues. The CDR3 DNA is TGTGTCAGCAGCTTGAAGTCAACTAATGAAAAACTGTTTTTT. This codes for CVSSLKSTNEKLFF.

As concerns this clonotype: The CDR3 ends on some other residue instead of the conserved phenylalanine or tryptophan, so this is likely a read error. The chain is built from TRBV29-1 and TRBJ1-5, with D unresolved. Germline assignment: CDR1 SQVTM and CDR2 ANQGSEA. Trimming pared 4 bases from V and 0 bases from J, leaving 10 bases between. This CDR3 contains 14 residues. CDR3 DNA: TGCAGCGTTGCGGCAGGTAATAGCAATCAGCCCCAGCATCTT. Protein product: CSVAAGNSNQPQHL.

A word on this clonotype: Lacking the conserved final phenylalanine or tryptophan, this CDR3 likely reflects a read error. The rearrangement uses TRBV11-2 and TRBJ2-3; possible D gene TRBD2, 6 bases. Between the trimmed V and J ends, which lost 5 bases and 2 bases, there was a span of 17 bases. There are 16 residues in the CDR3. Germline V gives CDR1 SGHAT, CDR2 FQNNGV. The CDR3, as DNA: TGTGCCAGCAGCACCCGCATGGGGGGTTCCACAGATACGCAGTATTCT. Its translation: CASSTRMGGSTDTQYS.

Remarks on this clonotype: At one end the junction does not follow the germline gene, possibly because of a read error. The CDR3 region is CASNPGQDQPQHF. CDR3 DNA: TGTGCCAGCAATCCTGGACAGGATCAGCCCCAACATTTT. V usage is TRBV7-9 and J usage is TRBJ1-5; 7 nucleotides agree with TRBD1. Germline-derived CDR1 and CDR2 are SEHNR and FQNEAQ (reference sequence). This CDR3 is built from 13 residues.

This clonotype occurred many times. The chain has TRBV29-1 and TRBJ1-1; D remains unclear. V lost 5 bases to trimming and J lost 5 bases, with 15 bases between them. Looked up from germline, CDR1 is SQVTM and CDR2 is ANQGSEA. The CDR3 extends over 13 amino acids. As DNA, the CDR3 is TGCAGCGTTCAGGCCGGGTGGAGGACTGAAGCTTTCTTT. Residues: CSVQAGWRTEAFF.

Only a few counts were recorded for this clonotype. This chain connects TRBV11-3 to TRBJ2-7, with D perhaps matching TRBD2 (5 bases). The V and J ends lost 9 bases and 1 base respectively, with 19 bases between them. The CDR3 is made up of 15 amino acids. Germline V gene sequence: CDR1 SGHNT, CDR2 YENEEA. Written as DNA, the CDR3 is TGTGCCAGTATGAGGGCTAGCCGGAGTTCCTACGAGCAGTACTTC. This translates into CASMRASRSSYEQYF. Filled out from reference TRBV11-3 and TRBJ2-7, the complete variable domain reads EAGVVQSPRYKIIEKKQPVAFWCNPISGHNTLYWYLQNLGQGPELLIRYENEEAVDDSQLPKDRFSAERLKGVDSTLKIQPAELGDSAVYLCASMRASRSSYEQYFGPGTRLTVT.

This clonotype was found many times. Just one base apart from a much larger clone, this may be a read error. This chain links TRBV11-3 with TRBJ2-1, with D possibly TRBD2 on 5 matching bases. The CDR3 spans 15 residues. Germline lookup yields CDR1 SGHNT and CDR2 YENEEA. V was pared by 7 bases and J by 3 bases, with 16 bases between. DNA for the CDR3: TGTGCCAGCACCTCTGGGGAGTGGGGCTACAATGAGCAGTTCTTC. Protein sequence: CASTSGEWGYNEQFF.

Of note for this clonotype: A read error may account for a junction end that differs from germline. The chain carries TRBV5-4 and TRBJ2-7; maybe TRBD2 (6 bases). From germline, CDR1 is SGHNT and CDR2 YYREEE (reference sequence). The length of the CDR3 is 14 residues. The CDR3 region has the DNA TGTGTCAGCAGCGCTTCTAGCAGCGGGTACGAGCAGTACTTC. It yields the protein CVSSASSSGYEQYF.

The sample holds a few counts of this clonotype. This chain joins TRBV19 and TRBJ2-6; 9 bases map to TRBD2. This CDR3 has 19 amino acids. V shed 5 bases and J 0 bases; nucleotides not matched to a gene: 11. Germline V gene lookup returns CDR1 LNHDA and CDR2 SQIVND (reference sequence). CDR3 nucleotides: TGTGCCAGTAGTTCACCGCGGGAGGGCGTCATCTCTGGGGCCAACGTCCTGACTTTC. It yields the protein CASSSPREGVISGANVLTF.

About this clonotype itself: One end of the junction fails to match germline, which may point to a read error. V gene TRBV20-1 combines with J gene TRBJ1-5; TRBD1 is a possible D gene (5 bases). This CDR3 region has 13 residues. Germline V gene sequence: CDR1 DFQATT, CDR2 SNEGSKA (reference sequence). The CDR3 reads CSATKTVNQPQHF. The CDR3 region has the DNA TGTAGTGCTACAAAGACAGTCAATCAGCCCCAGCATTTT.

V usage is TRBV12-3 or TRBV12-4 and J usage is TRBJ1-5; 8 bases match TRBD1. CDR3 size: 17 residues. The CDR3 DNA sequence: TGTGTCAACAGTTTAGTCCCTGGACAGGGAAGCAATCAGCCCCAGCATTTT. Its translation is CVNSLVPGQGSNQPQHF.

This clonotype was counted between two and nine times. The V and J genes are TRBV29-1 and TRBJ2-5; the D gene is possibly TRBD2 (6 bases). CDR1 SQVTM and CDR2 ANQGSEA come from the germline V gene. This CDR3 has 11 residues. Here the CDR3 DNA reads TGCAGTACGCGCTGGGGGGTGACCCAGTACTTC. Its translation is CSTRWGVTQYF.

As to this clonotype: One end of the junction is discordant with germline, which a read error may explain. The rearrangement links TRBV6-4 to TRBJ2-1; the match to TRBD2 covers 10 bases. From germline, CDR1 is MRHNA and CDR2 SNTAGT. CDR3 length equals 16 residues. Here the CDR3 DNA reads TGTGCCTGCAGTCGTCAGGCTGGACTAGCGGACAATGAGCAGTTCTTC. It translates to CACSRQAGLADNEQFF.

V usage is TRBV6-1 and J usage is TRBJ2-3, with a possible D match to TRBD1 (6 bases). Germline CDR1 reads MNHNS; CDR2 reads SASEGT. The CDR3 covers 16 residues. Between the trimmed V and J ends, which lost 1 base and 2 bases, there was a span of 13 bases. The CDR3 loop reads CASSEEQGTATDTQYF. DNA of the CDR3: TGTGCCAGCAGTGAAGAACAGGGAACAGCCACAGATACGCAGTATTTT.

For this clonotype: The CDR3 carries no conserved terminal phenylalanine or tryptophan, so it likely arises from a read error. The CDR3 DNA reads as TGCGCCAGCAGCCAACGGGAGGCGAACACTGACGCTTTCCTT. Its translation is CASSQREANTDAFL. The V and J genes are TRBV4-1 and TRBJ1-1; D gene unclear. This CDR3 is 14 amino acids long. Germline V CDR1 and CDR2: MGHRA, YSYEKL.

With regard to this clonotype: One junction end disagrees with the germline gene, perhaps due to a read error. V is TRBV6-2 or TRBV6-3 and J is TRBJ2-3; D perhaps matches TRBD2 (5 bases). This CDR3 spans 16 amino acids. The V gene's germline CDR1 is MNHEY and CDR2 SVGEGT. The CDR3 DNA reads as TGTGCCAGCAGCTCCTCGGGCCAACCTAGCATAGATACGCAGTATTTT. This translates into CASSSSGQPSIDTQYF.

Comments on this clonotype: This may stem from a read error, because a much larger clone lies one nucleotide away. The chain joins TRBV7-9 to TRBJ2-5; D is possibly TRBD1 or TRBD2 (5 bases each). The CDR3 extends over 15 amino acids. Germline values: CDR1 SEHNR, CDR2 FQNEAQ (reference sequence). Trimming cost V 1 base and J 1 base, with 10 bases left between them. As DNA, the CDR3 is TGTGCCAGCAGCTTAGGGGGACCAGTCCAAGAGACCCAGTACTTC. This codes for CASSLGGPVQETQYF.

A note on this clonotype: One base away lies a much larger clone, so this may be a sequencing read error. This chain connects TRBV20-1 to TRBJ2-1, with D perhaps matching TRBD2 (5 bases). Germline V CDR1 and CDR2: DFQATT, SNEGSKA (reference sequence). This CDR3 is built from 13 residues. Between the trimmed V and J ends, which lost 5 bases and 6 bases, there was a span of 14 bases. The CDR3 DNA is TGCAGTGCTGGAGGTCCGGTCTCCAATGAGCAGTTCTTC. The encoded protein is CSAGGPVSNEQFF.